The clone carrying this T cell receptor (beta chain) was picked up many times. No antigen is known for it. Researchers used genomic DNA as the template to profile TCR beta VDJ and CDR3. TCRdb processed the reads anew with MiXCR; each CDR3 protein has one entry. The sample includes a few hundred thousand distinct CDR3 sequences, 65% to 80% of them seen just once. This sample is drawn from a study of CD8+CD57+ T cells in acquired aplastic anemia. Study context: Mean DNA quantity obtained from sorted CD4+ and CD8+ cells was about 3.2 ug. Researchers reported that healthy donors averaged about 10 million reads for CD4+ cells. Findings and limits, study-wide: Patients versus controls showed no significant CD8+ Simpson's diversity difference. Overlap between patients and controls comprised about 30 CD8+ CDR3 sequences.

Trimming shortened V by 1 base and J by 9 bases, and 22 bases separated the two germline ends. CDR3 size: 16 residues. The germline CDR1 and CDR2 sequences are SGHTS and YDEGEE. Sequencing input: sorted CD4+, CD8+, or CD8+CD57+ T cells (not recorded which) from PBMCs. This receptor was obtained from a human donor in good health, serving as a control. V is TRBV5-8 and J is TRBJ1-1, with a weak D call TRBD1 (5 bases). The CDR3 coding sequence is TGTGCCAGCAGCTTGCGGCAGACCCGGGGCCTTACTAAAGCTTTCTTT. Residues: CASSLRQTRGLTKAFF.